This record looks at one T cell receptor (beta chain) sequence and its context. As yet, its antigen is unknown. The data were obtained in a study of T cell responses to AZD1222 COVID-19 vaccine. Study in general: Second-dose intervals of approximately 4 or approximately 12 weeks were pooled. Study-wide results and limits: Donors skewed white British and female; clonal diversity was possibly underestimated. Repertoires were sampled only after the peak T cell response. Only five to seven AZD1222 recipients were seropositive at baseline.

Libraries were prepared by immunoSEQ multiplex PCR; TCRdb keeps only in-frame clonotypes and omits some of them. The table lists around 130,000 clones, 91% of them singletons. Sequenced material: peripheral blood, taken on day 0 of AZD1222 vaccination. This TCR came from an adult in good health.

CDR3 nucleotide sequence: TGTGCCAGCAGCTTGGCCACAGGGGATCTGGCTTTCTTT. It specifies CASSLATGDLAFF. This chain links TRBV5-6 with TRBJ1-1; 7 bases fit TRBD1. Germline CDR1 and CDR2: SGHDT and YYEEEE. Trimming at V came to 0 bases and at J to 11 bases, leaving 7 bases not matched to a gene. The CDR3 totals 13 residues. Full variable domain (remainder filled in from reference TRBV5-6 and TRBJ1-1): DAGVTQSPTHLIKTRGQQVTLRCSPKSGHDTVSWYQQALGQGPQFIFQYYEEEERQRGNFPDRFSGHQFPNYSSELNVNALLLGDSALYLCASSLATGDLAFFGQGTRLTVV.